Listed below are T cell receptor beta chains from one sample, sequenced in a study of spatial heterogeneity in lung cancer. TCRdb processed the 5' RACE reads anew with MiXCR; each CDR3 protein has one entry. Here the sample spans about 48,000 distinct CDR3 sequences, roughly 5% being singletons. Specimen: PBMCs, collected at surgery. Every receptor here comes from a male donor with early-stage non-small cell lung cancer. The CDR3 runs from the conserved cysteine through the conserved F or W. A D gene is named only where the DNA matches it firmly. Clone size is given for some rows only: seen once, a few or many times, or a class if the clone is expanded.

15,TRBJ1-1,.,many,TRBV5-4,CASSWGRQGGTEAFF,TGTGCCAGCAGCTGGGGGCGTCAGGGCGGCACTGAAGCTTTCTTT
13,TRBJ2-7,.,few,TRBV20-1,CSAREGAGDEQYF,TGCAGTGCTAGAGAAGGGGCCGGGGACGAGCAGTACTTC
12,TRBJ2-2,.,many,TRBV12-3/TRBV12-4,CASRSKGGELFF,TGTGCCAGCAGGTCAAAGGGCGGGGAGCTGTTTTTT
15,TRBJ2-2,.,many,TRBV20-1,CSAHAGFGLTGELFF,TGCAGTGCTCATGCGGGGTTCGGGTTGACCGGGGAGCTGTTTTTT
12,TRBJ1-2,.,once,TRBV9,CASSVAGSSYTF,TGTGCCAGCAGCGTAGCTGGGAGTTCCTACACCTTC
14,TRBJ2-1,.,many,TRBV6-2/TRBV6-3,CASSYGLSGGEQFF,TGTGCCAGCAGTTACGGGCTTAGCGGTGGTGAGCAGTTCTTC
16,TRBJ2-3,.,few,TRBV5-4,CASSLAPPVGGDTQYF,TGTGCCAGCAGCTTGGCCCCGCCCGTTGGAGGAGATACGCAGTATTTT
17,TRBJ2-1,TRBD2,many,TRBV7-9,CASSSRTSVLTGNEQFF,TGTGCCAGCAGCTCCAGGACTAGCGTCTTAACTGGGAATGAGCAGTTCTTC
12,TRBJ1-2,.,many,TRBV12-3/TRBV12-4,CASSTTGIGYTF,TGTGCCAGCAGTACTACAGGAATTGGCTACACCTTC
16,TRBJ2-3,.,.,TRBV12-3/TRBV12-4,CASTLRGVQGGDTQYF,TGTGCCAGCACCCTGAGGGGGGTACAGGGTGGAGATACGCAGTATTTT
14,TRBJ1-3,.,many,TRBV12-3/TRBV12-4,CASSSGRGGNTIYF,TGTGCCAGCAGCTCCGGGAGGGGAGGAAACACCATATATTTT
15,TRBJ2-7,TRBD1,many,TRBV6-2/TRBV6-3,CASSPGGTGKYEQYF,TGTGCCAGCAGTCCAGGGGGGACAGGGAAGTACGAGCAGTACTTC
16,TRBJ2-7,.,many,TRBV10-3,CAISDNGAGDPYEQYF,TGTGCCATCAGTGACAACGGGGCAGGGGATCCCTACGAGCAGTACTTC
14,TRBJ2-1,TRBD2,many,TRBV20-1,CSALSGRAYNEQFF,TGCAGTGCTCTTAGCGGGAGGGCCTACAATGAGCAGTTCTTC
16,TRBJ2-3,TRBD2,many,TRBV9,CASTELAGGRGDTQYF,TGTGCCAGCACCGAACTAGCGGGAGGGCGAGGAGATACGCAGTATTTT
14,TRBJ2-7,.,many,TRBV2,CASSVARSSYEQYF,TGTGCCAGCAGTGTGGCCAGAAGCTCCTACGAGCAGTACTTC
16,TRBJ2-1,TRBD2,many,TRBV20-1,CSATAEAGGSQDEQFF,TGCAGTGCTACCGCCGAGGCGGGAGGGAGTCAGGATGAGCAGTTCTTC
15,TRBJ2-7,TRBD1,few,TRBV5-1,CASSLIGTGAYEQYF,TGCGCCAGCAGCTTGATCGGGACAGGGGCCTACGAGCAGTACTTC
16,TRBJ2-3,.,many,TRBV5-4,CASSTNGPFMTDTQYF,TGTGCCAGCAGCACCAACGGGCCTTTTATGACAGATACGCAGTATTTT
14,TRBJ2-1,.,many,TRBV20-1,CSAGPGAWGNEQFF,TGCAGTGCTGGACCGGGGGCGTGGGGCAATGAGCAGTTCTTC
13,TRBJ2-7,.,many,TRBV6-1,CASSDQGRHEQYF,TGTGCCAGCAGTGATCAGGGGAGGCACGAGCAGTACTTC
13,TRBJ1-2,TRBD1,many,TRBV10-3,CAIRGVTGAGYTF,TGTGCCATCAGGGGGGTTACAGGGGCTGGCTACACCTTC
15,TRBJ1-1,.,few,TRBV5-5,CASSGGSVFFTEAFF,TGTGCCAGCAGCGGGGGATCGGTTTTCTTCACTGAAGCTTTCTTT
14,TRBJ2-7,.,few,TRBV4-3,CASSQGEGRYEQYF,TGCGCCAGCAGCCAAGGCGAGGGCCGCTACGAGCAGTACTTC
16,TRBJ2-7,.,many,TRBV5-1,CASSLGLRDSGSEQYF,TGCGCCAGCAGCTTGGGGTTGCGTGACAGTGGCAGCGAGCAGTACTTC
16,TRBJ2-3,.,many,TRBV5-1,CASSLALGRGADTQYF,TGCGCCAGCAGCTTGGCCCTCGGGAGAGGGGCAGATACGCAGTATTTT